Listed below are T cell receptor beta chains from one sample, sequenced in a study of blood T cell repertoires in COVID-19. Repertoires were generated with immunoSEQ multiplex PCR, while TCRdb's copy carries only in-frame clones and drops some. The repertoire holds over 250,000 clones, with about 89% as singletons. Sequencing input: PBMCs or T cells enriched from blood (not recorded which). These receptors all come from a woman under 30 who had recovered from COVID-19. Each CDR3 is given with its conserved first and last residue. The D gene is left open where the match is weak. Size is omitted from some rows. Given values are once, few, many or a class for expanded clones.

V gene: TRBV27
J gene: TRBJ1-1
D gene: .
clone size: .
CDR3 protein: CASNSISGFLTSSEAFF
CDR3 DNA: TGTGCCAGCAATTCCATCTCCGGGTTCTTAACCAGCTCTGAAGCTTTCTTT

V gene: TRBV5-1
J gene: TRBJ2-3
D gene: TRBD2
clone size: few
CDR3 protein: CASSPGEGNTDTQYF
CDR3 DNA: TGCGCCAGCAGCCCGGGGGAGGGCAATACAGATACGCAGTATTTT

V gene: TRBV20-1
J gene: TRBJ1-1
D gene: .
clone size: .
CDR3 protein: CSASLPPGGTYTEAFF
CDR3 DNA: TGCAGTGCTAGTCTGCCCCCGGGGGGCACGTACACTGAAGCTTTCTTT

V gene: TRBV6-4
J gene: TRBJ2-3
D gene: .
clone size: .
CDR3 protein: CASSDSGGIGADTQYF
CDR3 DNA: TGTGCCAGCAGTGACTCCGGAGGGATAGGGGCAGATACGCAGTATTTT

V gene: TRBV27
J gene: TRBJ1-3
D gene: TRBD1
clone size: .
CDR3 protein: CASSPSPLLRGYSGNTIYF
CDR3 DNA: TGTGCCAGCAGCCCGAGTCCTCTGCTCAGGGGGTATTCCGGAAACACCATATATTTT

V gene: TRBV9
J gene: TRBJ1-4
D gene: TRBD1
clone size: .
CDR3 protein: CASSPGQSNEKLFF
CDR3 DNA: TGTGCCAGCAGCCCGGGACAGAGTAATGAAAAACTGTTTTTT

V gene: TRBV3-1/TRBV3-2
J gene: TRBJ2-5
D gene: TRBD2
clone size: .
CDR3 protein: CASSQAGGLAETQYF
CDR3 DNA: TGTGCCAGCAGCCAAGCGGGCGGACTAGCGGAGACCCAGTACTTC

V gene: TRBV6-2/TRBV6-3
J gene: TRBJ2-1
D gene: TRBD2
clone size: .
CDR3 protein: CASSYSGRVRNEQFF
CDR3 DNA: TGTGCCAGCAGCTATAGCGGGAGGGTGAGGAATGAGCAGTTCTTC

V gene: TRBV4-3
J gene: TRBJ1-1
D gene: .
clone size: .
CDR3 protein: CASSPSTGGTEAFF
CDR3 DNA: TGCGCCAGCAGCCCATCGACAGGTGGGACTGAAGCTTTCTTT

V gene: TRBV3-1/TRBV3-2
J gene: TRBJ2-7
D gene: TRBD1
clone size: .
CDR3 protein: CASSLRGRGHEQYF
CDR3 DNA: TGTGCCAGCAGCCTTCGGGGCAGGGGGCACGAGCAGTACTTC

V gene: TRBV7-8
J gene: TRBJ1-1
D gene: .
clone size: .
CDR3 protein: CASSLAETGSNTEAFF
CDR3 DNA: TGTGCCAGCAGCTTAGCTGAGACAGGTTCGAACACTGAAGCTTTCTTT

V gene: TRBV12-3/TRBV12-4
J gene: TRBJ1-2
D gene: TRBD1
clone size: .
CDR3 protein: CASRSTGDYGYTF
CDR3 DNA: TGTGCCAGCAGATCAACAGGGGACTATGGCTACACCTTC

V gene: TRBV28
J gene: TRBJ1-2
D gene: .
clone size: .
CDR3 protein: CASTRADQGGNYGYTF
CDR3 DNA: TGTGCCAGCACTCGAGCCGACCAGGGAGGGAACTATGGCTACACCTTC

V gene: TRBV6-5
J gene: TRBJ1-5
D gene: .
clone size: .
CDR3 protein: CASSPRERDQPQHF
CDR3 DNA: TGTGCCAGCAGCCCCCGGGAGAGAGATCAGCCCCAGCATTTT

V gene: TRBV5-4
J gene: TRBJ2-1
D gene: .
clone size: .
CDR3 protein: CASSLGQGGGSASYNEQFF
CDR3 DNA: TGTGCCAGCAGCTTGGGGCAAGGGGGTGGTTCCGCCTCCTACAATGAGCAGTTCTTC

V gene: TRBV2
J gene: TRBJ1-5
D gene: .
clone size: .
CDR3 protein: CASSKGAQYGNQPQHF
CDR3 DNA: TGTGCCAGCAGCAAAGGGGCCCAATATGGAAATCAGCCCCAGCATTTT

V gene: TRBV10-3
J gene: TRBJ1-6
D gene: .
clone size: few
CDR3 protein: CAISLDRYNSPLHF
CDR3 DNA: TGTGCCATCAGTTTGGACAGATATAATTCACCCCTCCACTTT

V gene: TRBV10-1
J gene: TRBJ1-2
D gene: .
clone size: few
CDR3 protein: CASSPSRVYGYTF
CDR3 DNA: TGCGCCAGCAGTCCCAGTCGTGTCTATGGCTACACCTTC

V gene: TRBV5-1
J gene: TRBJ1-1
D gene: TRBD1
clone size: .
CDR3 protein: CASSLAQGGTTEAFF
CDR3 DNA: TGCGCCAGCAGCTTGGCGCAGGGGGGTACCACTGAAGCTTTCTTT

V gene: TRBV18
J gene: TRBJ2-7
D gene: TRBD1
clone size: .
CDR3 protein: CASSRNGQGMGEQYF
CDR3 DNA: TGTGCCAGCTCACGGAACGGACAGGGGATGGGCGAGCAGTACTTC

V gene: TRBV28
J gene: TRBJ2-7
D gene: TRBD1
clone size: .
CDR3 protein: CASSLQGAVYEQYF
CDR3 DNA: TGTGCCAGCAGTTTGCAGGGGGCAGTATACGAGCAGTACTTC

V gene: TRBV9
J gene: TRBJ2-1
D gene: TRBD2
clone size: .
CDR3 protein: CASSPHTRTSGSGEQFF
CDR3 DNA: TGTGCCAGCAGCCCCCATACCAGGACTAGCGGGAGTGGTGAGCAGTTCTTC

V gene: TRBV2
J gene: TRBJ1-4
D gene: TRBD1
clone size: .
CDR3 protein: CASSEDLTGVDEKLFF
CDR3 DNA: TGTGCCAGCAGTGAAGACTTAACAGGGGTGGATGAAAAACTGTTTTTT

V gene: TRBV20-1
J gene: TRBJ1-2
D gene: .
clone size: .
CDR3 protein: CSARDTYGYTF
CDR3 DNA: TGCAGTGCTAGGGACACCTATGGCTACACCTTC

V gene: TRBV7-3
J gene: TRBJ2-3
D gene: TRBD2
clone size: once
CDR3 protein: CASSLTSSGRLGTDTQYF
CDR3 DNA: TGTGCCAGCAGCTTAACCTCTAGCGGGAGATTAGGGACAGATACGCAGTATTTT

V gene: TRBV27
J gene: TRBJ2-7
D gene: .
clone size: .
CDR3 protein: CASSFGGYEQYF
CDR3 DNA: TGTGCCAGCAGTTTTGGGGGGTACGAGCAGTACTTC

V gene: TRBV3-1/TRBV3-2
J gene: TRBJ2-2
D gene: .
clone size: .
CDR3 protein: CASSQLAGSTGELFF
CDR3 DNA: TGTGCCAGCAGCCAGCTTGCAGGGTCTACCGGGGAGCTGTTTTTT

V gene: TRBV5-6
J gene: TRBJ2-1
D gene: TRBD1
clone size: .
CDR3 protein: CASSLEGAIYNEQFF
CDR3 DNA: TGTGCCAGCAGCTTGGAGGGGGCCATCTACAATGAGCAGTTCTTC

V gene: TRBV6-6
J gene: TRBJ2-7
D gene: .
clone size: .
CDR3 protein: CASRSDSFSSSYEQYF
CDR3 DNA: TGTGCCAGCAGATCGGACAGCTTTTCATCCTCCTACGAGCAGTACTTC

V gene: TRBV9
J gene: TRBJ2-1
D gene: .
clone size: .
CDR3 protein: CASSVQPPRSGYNEQFF
CDR3 DNA: TGTGCCAGCAGCGTACAACCTCCTAGGTCGGGTTACAATGAGCAGTTCTTC

V gene: TRBV28
J gene: TRBJ1-4
D gene: .
clone size: .
CDR3 protein: CASTMDSNEKLFF
CDR3 DNA: TGTGCCAGTACAATGGACAGTAATGAAAAACTGTTTTTT

V gene: TRBV4-2
J gene: TRBJ2-7
D gene: TRBD2
clone size: .
CDR3 protein: CASSQDLLAASYEQYF
CDR3 DNA: TGTGCCAGCAGCCAAGATCTACTAGCGGCCTCCTACGAGCAGTACTTC

V gene: TRBV5-4
J gene: TRBJ2-7
D gene: .
clone size: .
CDR3 protein: CASRPTSRSYEQYF
CDR3 DNA: TGTGCCAGCAGACCGACTAGTCGGAGCTACGAGCAGTACTTC

V gene: TRBV28
J gene: TRBJ2-7
D gene: TRBD2
clone size: .
CDR3 protein: CASSTAGGPRYEQYF
CDR3 DNA: TGTGCCAGCAGTACGGCGGGAGGGCCGCGATACGAGCAGTACTTC

V gene: TRBV6-5
J gene: TRBJ1-5
D gene: TRBD1
clone size: .
CDR3 protein: CASPTRTGGNQPQHF
CDR3 DNA: TGTGCCAGCCCGACCCGGACAGGAGGGAATCAGCCCCAGCATTTT

V gene: TRBV12-3/TRBV12-4
J gene: TRBJ2-1
D gene: TRBD2
clone size: .
CDR3 protein: CASSLRGDNEQFF
CDR3 DNA: TGTGCCAGCAGTTTGCGGGGGGACAATGAGCAGTTCTTC

V gene: TRBV11-2
J gene: TRBJ1-1
D gene: TRBD1
clone size: .
CDR3 protein: CASSWDRGVTEAFF
CDR3 DNA: TGTGCCAGCAGCTGGGACAGGGGTGTCACTGAAGCTTTCTTT

V gene: TRBV12-3/TRBV12-4
J gene: TRBJ1-6
D gene: .
clone size: .
CDR3 protein: CASQTHNSPLHF
CDR3 DNA: TGTGCCAGCCAAACTCATAATTCACCCCTCCACTTT

V gene: TRBV4-1
J gene: TRBJ2-1
D gene: TRBD1
clone size: .
CDR3 protein: CASSQERTGAFNEQFF
CDR3 DNA: TGCGCCAGCAGCCAAGAAAGGACAGGGGCCTTTAATGAGCAGTTCTTC

V gene: TRBV6-2/TRBV6-3
J gene: TRBJ1-2
D gene: TRBD1
clone size: .
CDR3 protein: CASSHTGEGYTF
CDR3 DNA: TGTGCCAGCAGTCATACAGGGGAAGGCTACACCTTC

V gene: TRBV5-8
J gene: TRBJ2-3
D gene: TRBD2
clone size: .
CDR3 protein: CASSLGGLAGIDTQYF
CDR3 DNA: TGTGCCAGCAGCTTGGGGGGACTAGCGGGAATAGATACGCAGTATTTT

V gene: TRBV19
J gene: TRBJ1-6
D gene: TRBD1
clone size: .
CDR3 protein: CASRIGGDSSPLHF
CDR3 DNA: TGTGCCAGTAGGATAGGGGGGGACAGTTCACCCCTCCACTTT

V gene: TRBV7-9
J gene: TRBJ1-1
D gene: TRBD1
clone size: .
CDR3 protein: CASSFRTGRDTEAFF
CDR3 DNA: TGTGCCAGCAGCTTCCGGACAGGGAGGGACACTGAAGCTTTCTTT

V gene: TRBV7-2
J gene: TRBJ1-5
D gene: .
clone size: .
CDR3 protein: CASSLEGLRPQHF
CDR3 DNA: TGTGCCAGCAGCTTAGAGGGGCTTCGGCCCCAGCATTTT

V gene: TRBV12-5
J gene: TRBJ2-7
D gene: .
clone size: .
CDR3 protein: CASGYGTYEQYF
CDR3 DNA: TGTGCTAGTGGGTACGGGACCTACGAGCAGTACTTC

V gene: TRBV11-2
J gene: TRBJ2-7
D gene: .
clone size: .
CDR3 protein: CASSLDRDYEQYF
CDR3 DNA: TGTGCCAGCAGCTTAGACAGGGACTACGAGCAGTACTTC

V gene: TRBV28
J gene: TRBJ1-2
D gene: TRBD1
clone size: .
CDR3 protein: CASSGQGRYGYTF
CDR3 DNA: TGTGCCAGCAGCGGACAGGGGCGATATGGCTACACCTTC

V gene: TRBV10-3
J gene: TRBJ2-7
D gene: .
clone size: .
CDR3 protein: CASSPGHDYEQYF
CDR3 DNA: TGTGCCAGCTCACCCGGACACGACTACGAGCAGTACTTC

V gene: TRBV18
J gene: TRBJ2-1
D gene: TRBD1
clone size: .
CDR3 protein: CASSPMTGGHNEQFF
CDR3 DNA: TGTGCCAGCTCACCAATGACAGGGGGCCACAATGAGCAGTTCTTC

V gene: TRBV5-1
J gene: TRBJ2-1
D gene: TRBD2
clone size: once
CDR3 protein: CASSLRLAHDNEQFF
CDR3 DNA: TGCGCCAGCAGCTTAAGACTAGCTCACGACAATGAGCAGTTCTTC

V gene: TRBV11-2
J gene: TRBJ1-2
D gene: .
clone size: .
CDR3 protein: CASSLLEGLYGYTF
CDR3 DNA: TGTGCCAGCAGCTTGCTAGAGGGCCTTTATGGCTACACCTTC

V gene: TRBV18
J gene: TRBJ2-2
D gene: .
clone size: .
CDR3 protein: CASSARDLTSGELFF
CDR3 DNA: TGTGCCAGCTCAGCACGGGACTTGACGTCTGGGGAGCTGTTTTTT

V gene: TRBV3-1/TRBV3-2
J gene: TRBJ2-3
D gene: .
clone size: .
CDR3 protein: CASSHGGPDTQYF
CDR3 DNA: TGTGCCAGCAGCCACGGGGGACCAGATACGCAGTATTTT

V gene: TRBV11-2
J gene: TRBJ2-1
D gene: TRBD2
clone size: .
CDR3 protein: CASSSRGRGVAYNEQFF
CDR3 DNA: TGTGCCAGCAGCTCCCGGGGGCGGGGGGTCGCCTACAATGAGCAGTTCTTC

V gene: TRBV27
J gene: TRBJ2-7
D gene: .
clone size: .
CDR3 protein: CASADRYEQYF
CDR3 DNA: TGTGCCAGCGCAGACAGGTACGAGCAGTACTTC

V gene: TRBV27
J gene: TRBJ2-2
D gene: .
clone size: .
CDR3 protein: CASSLAGGELFF
CDR3 DNA: TGTGCCAGCAGTTTAGCGGGCGGGGAGCTGTTTTTT

V gene: TRBV13
J gene: TRBJ2-1
D gene: TRBD1
clone size: .
CDR3 protein: CASSLRQGGYNEQFF
CDR3 DNA: TGTGCCAGCAGCTTAAGACAGGGGGGATACAATGAGCAGTTCTTC